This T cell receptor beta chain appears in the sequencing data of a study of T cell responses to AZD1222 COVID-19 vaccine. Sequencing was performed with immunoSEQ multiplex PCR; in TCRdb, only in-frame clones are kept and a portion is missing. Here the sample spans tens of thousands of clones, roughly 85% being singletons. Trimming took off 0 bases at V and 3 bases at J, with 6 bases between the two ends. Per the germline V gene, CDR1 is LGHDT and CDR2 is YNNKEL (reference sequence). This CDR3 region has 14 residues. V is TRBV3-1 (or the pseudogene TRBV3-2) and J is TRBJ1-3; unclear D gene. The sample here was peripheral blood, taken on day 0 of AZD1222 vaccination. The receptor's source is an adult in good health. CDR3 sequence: CASSQEHRGNTIYF. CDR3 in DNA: TGTGCCAGCAGCCAAGAGCACCGTGGAAACACCATATATTTT.